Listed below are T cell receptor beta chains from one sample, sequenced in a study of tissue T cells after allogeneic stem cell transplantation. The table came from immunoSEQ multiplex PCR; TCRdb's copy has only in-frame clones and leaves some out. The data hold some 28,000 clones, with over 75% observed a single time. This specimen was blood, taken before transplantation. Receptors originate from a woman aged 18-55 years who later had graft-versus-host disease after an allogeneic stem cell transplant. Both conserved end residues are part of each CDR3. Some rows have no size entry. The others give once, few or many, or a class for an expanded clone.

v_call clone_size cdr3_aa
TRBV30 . CAWSGDSSSLGGYTF
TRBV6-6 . CASRDRGPGYTF
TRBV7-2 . CASSPLGTSARETQYF
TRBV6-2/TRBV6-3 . CASSWTGNSYEQYF
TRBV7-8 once CASSLGPGRAYEQYF
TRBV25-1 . CASRSSGNTIYF
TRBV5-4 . CASIPGQGGTGELFF
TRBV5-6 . CASSFTRGTGNTIYF
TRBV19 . CASQQGLRGEAFF
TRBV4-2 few CASSQDPELSGNTIYF
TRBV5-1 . CASSGTGGIYNEQFF
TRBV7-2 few CASSQTGTEAFF
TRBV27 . CASSLPLGQGAQETQYF
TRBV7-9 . CASSLVDEKLFF
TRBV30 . CAWREGQFVGNYGYTF
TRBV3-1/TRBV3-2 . CASSPRTSGGEQFF
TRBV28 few CASTLSNQPQHF
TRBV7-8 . CASSYRASQPTYNEQFF
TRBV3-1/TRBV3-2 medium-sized CASSPRLAGGEQYF
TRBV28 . CASSRFAYRDSPYEQYF